This TCR beta chain emerged from a study of beta chain features in type 1 diabetes. Study-wide results and caveats: Among patients with Type 1 diabetes, TCRB CDR3s were moderately but significantly shorter in every one of the four CD4+ subsets.

The authors sorted CD4+ naive, central memory, regulatory and stem cell-like memory cells via CD45RO/CCR7/CD25/CD127/CD95/CD27. The purity of all sorted populations exceeded 95%. The authors reverse transcribed all of the isolated RNA, so sequencing captured expressed TCRB transcripts. TCRdb's copy holds only in-frame clones and misses some; the assay was immunoSEQ multiplex PCR. The table lists 300,000 to 450,000 clones, roughly 12% of them singletons, with 0.017% in the top ten. This clone was counted between two and nine times. Its antigen is undetermined. The CDR3 covers 17 residues. CDR1 and CDR2 from the germline V gene are LNHDA and SQIVND (reference sequence). V gave up 6 bases and J gave up 0 bases; unmatched junction bases: 10.

The sequencing input was naive CD4+ T cells from blood. The J gene is TRBJ1-5, the V gene TRBV19; 8 bases are shared with TRBD1. The receptor's source is a man in his late teens or twenties in good health. Written as DNA, the CDR3 is TGTGCCAGTAGGCATGACAGGGGATCGGGTAGCAATCAGCCCCAGCATTTT. Its translation is CASRHDRGSGSNQPQHF.